This T cell receptor (beta chain) was profiled in a study of T cell responses to AZD1222 COVID-19 vaccine. The CDR3 contains 15 residues. Germline CDR1 and CDR2: SGHTA and FQGNSA. V was clipped by 4 bases and J by 7 bases, with 17 bases between them. General study results and limits: Following two doses of AZD1222, Spike-specific TCR breadth and depth rose. The sample set comprised mostly white British donors with more females, and clonal diversity was possibly underestimated.

Sequencing used immunoSEQ multiplex PCR; TCRdb keeps in-frame clones, though not all of them. In the table there are 95,000 to 100,000 clones, more than 75% of which are singletons. On this clone itself: The antigen remains unidentified.

The chain employs TRBV7-2 and TRBJ1-5; maybe TRBD1 (5 bases). This clonotype was sampled from an adult who received the AZD1222 COVID-19 vaccine. This specimen consisted of peripheral blood, obtained 28 days after the second AZD1222 dose. CDR3 in amino acids: CASSSTPSRGQPQHF. CDR3 DNA: TGTGCCAGCAGCTCAACCCCCTCGCGGGGCCAGCCCCAGCATTTT.